The 29 T cell receptor beta chains below were found in one sample sequenced in a study of T cell responses to AZD1222 COVID-19 vaccine. Method: immunoSEQ multiplex PCR; TCRdb's copy keeps in-frame clones and lacks some. The sample lists roughly 200,000 clones; 91% were seen once. Source: peripheral blood, taken 28 days after the second AZD1222 dose. The source is an adult who received the AZD1222 COVID-19 vaccine.

The chain has TRBV19 and TRBJ2-3; 15 nucleotides align to TRBD2. The CDR3 has 16 residues. Germline values: CDR1 LNHDA, CDR2 SQIVND (reference sequence). J lost 5 bases, V lost 5 bases, and 5 bases had no gene match. In nucleotides, the CDR3 is TGTGCCAGTAGTTGGGGACTAGCGGGGGGCCAAGATACGCAGTATTTT. Protein sequence: CASSWGLAGGQDTQYF.

This sequence joins TRBV10-1 and TRBJ2-3; D is uncertain. Germline assignment: CDR1 WNHNN and CDR2 SYGVQD (reference sequence). This CDR3 is 13 amino acids long. Between the trimmed V and J ends, which lost 6 bases and 0 bases, there was a span of 7 bases. CDR3 in amino acids: CASSRESTDTQYF. Written as DNA, the CDR3 is TGCGCCAGCAGCAGAGAGAGCACAGATACGCAGTATTTT.

The count of this clone is one. This chain connects TRBV11-2 to TRBJ1-1; D gene ambiguous. Trimming took off 1 base at V and 3 bases at J, with 9 bases between the two ends. This CDR3 has 14 residues. CDR1 SGHAT and CDR2 FQNNGV come from the germline V gene. The CDR3, as DNA: TGTGCCAGCAGCTTAGTTGTTGGGGACACTGAAGCTTTCTTT. Its translation is CASSLVVGDTEAFF.

The chain has TRBV4-2 and TRBJ2-5, with 9 nucleotides matching TRBD1. V lost 0 bases and J lost 4; bases outside the gene matches: 3. This CDR3 region has 15 residues. Germline V gene data show CDR1 as LGHNA and CDR2 as YNFKEQ. Here the CDR3 reads CASSQEGDRAETQYF. The CDR3 coding sequence is TGTGCCAGCAGCCAAGAAGGGGACAGGGCAGAGACCCAGTACTTC.

This clone was seen just once. The chain couples TRBV2 to TRBJ1-2, with D possibly matching TRBD1 (5 bases). Trimming cost V 2 bases and J 4 bases, with 8 bases left between them. CDR1 is SNHLY and CDR2 is FYNNEI in the germline V gene. This CDR3 has 13 residues. CDR3 sequence (DNA): TGTGCCAGCAGTGAACGGGGGGTCTATGGCTACACCTTC. Protein sequence: CASSERGVYGYTF.

This clone was counted once. This chain links TRBV7-2 with TRBJ1-6, with 11 bases aligning to TRBD1. The CDR3 spans 14 residues. Germline V gene sequence: CDR1 SGHTA, CDR2 FQGNSA. V was pared by 6 bases and J by 8 bases, with 3 bases of the junction left unmatched. CDR3: CASSRDRGDSPLHF. The CDR3 coding sequence is TGTGCCAGCAGTCGGGACAGGGGGGATTCACCCCTCCACTTT.

The rearrangement uses TRBV7-3 and TRBJ1-6; the D gene is possibly TRBD1 (5 bases). Germline assignment: CDR1 SGHTA and CDR2 FQGTGA. The CDR3 is made up of 18 amino acids. V was trimmed by 3 bases and J by 0 bases, leaving 15 bases between them. The DNA for the CDR3 is TGTGCCAGCAGCTTTAGATCGGCAGGGAGCTCCTATAATTCACCCCTCCACTTT. It translates to CASSFRSAGSSYNSPLHF.

The genes are TRBV19 and TRBJ2-1; D gene uncertain. V shed 7 bases and J shed 1 base, with 23 bases lying between them. CDR1 is LNHDA, CDR2 SQIVND, per germline (reference sequence). The CDR3 covers 18 residues. The CDR3 protein is CASTTRVDAVGSYNEQFF. The DNA of the CDR3 is TGTGCCAGTACCACAAGGGTAGATGCGGTTGGATCCTACAATGAGCAGTTCTTC. The entire variable domain, with the rest obtained from reference TRBV19 and TRBJ2-1, is as follows: DGGITQSPKYLFRKEGQNVTLSCEQNLNHDAMYWYRQDPGQGLRLIYYSQIVNDFQKGDIAEGYSVSREKKESFPLTVTSAQKNPTAFYLCASTTRVDAVGSYNEQFFGPGTRLTVL.

J is TRBJ2-2 and V is TRBV7-3, with no clear D. This CDR3 has 15 amino acids. Between the trimmed V and J ends, which lost 6 bases and 1 base, there was a span of 12 bases. Per germline, CDR1 SGHTA and CDR2 FQGTGA. CDR3 DNA: TGTGCCAGCAGTTCCTGGGTCCTGAACACCGGGGAGCTGTTTTTT. Translated: CASSSWVLNTGELFF.

This chain links TRBV2 with TRBJ2-5; D might be TRBD1 or TRBD2, each matching 5 bases. Germline V lookup: CDR1 SNHLY, CDR2 FYNNEI. This CDR3 has 12 residues. V gave up 11 bases and J gave up 3 bases, with 13 bases separating them. In DNA form, the CDR3 reads TGTGCCTCGGGACGAATCAAAGAGACCCAGTACTTC. It encodes CASGRIKETQYF.

This chain joins TRBV7-2 and TRBJ1-2, with D perhaps TRBD1 (5 bases). Germline V lookup: CDR1 SGHTA, CDR2 FQGNSA. CDR3 length equals 14 residues. Trimming stripped 0 bases from V and 4 bases from J, with 9 bases between. In DNA form, the CDR3 reads TGTGCCAGCAGCTTAGCGGGGACGGTCTATGGCTACACCTTC. It is translated as CASSLAGTVYGYTF.

This clone turned up a few times. This sequence joins TRBV3-1 (or the pseudogene TRBV3-2) and TRBJ2-2; D could derive from TRBD1 or TRBD2 (5 bases each). CDR3 size: 13 residues. Between the trimmed V and J ends, which lost 4 bases and 6 bases, there was a span of 9 bases. Germline V gene data show CDR1 as LGHDT and CDR2 as YNNKEL (reference sequence). CDR3 region: CASSPGTPGELFF. CDR3 nucleotide sequence: TGTGCCAGCAGCCCCGGGACCCCCGGGGAGCTGTTTTTT.

This clone was detected a few times. This sequence joins TRBV19 and TRBJ1-5; D may be TRBD1 (5 bases). Trimming took 0 bases from V and 7 from J, leaving 16 bases between them. CDR1 and CDR2 (germline): LNHDA, SQIVND (reference sequence). The CDR3 has 16 amino acids. This CDR3 reads CASSIDLGGYRQPQHF. DNA of the CDR3: TGTGCCAGTAGTATAGATCTGGGGGGATACAGGCAGCCCCAGCATTTT.

The V call is TRBV11-2, the J call TRBJ2-3; D is perhaps TRBD2 (5 bases). Germline V gives CDR1 SGHAT, CDR2 FQNNGV. The ends were cut back, 5 bases at V and 8 bases at J, with 14 bases in the middle. This CDR3 is 13 amino acids long. DNA for the CDR3: TGTGCCAGCAGCGCCGGCGGCGGACTTACGCAGTATTTT. Protein product: CASSAGGGLTQYF. Filled out from reference TRBV11-2 and TRBJ2-3, the complete variable domain reads EAGVAQSPRYKIIEKRQSVAFWCNPISGHATLYWYQQILGQGPKLLIQFQNNGVVDDSQLPKDRFSAERLKGVDSTLKIQPAKLEDSAVYLCASSAGGGLTQYFGPGTRLTVL.

The V gene is TRBV6-1, the J gene TRBJ2-3, with 10 bases fitting TRBD2. The ends lost 3 bases at V and 6 bases at J; junction bases unmatched: 9. Germline values: CDR1 MNHNS, CDR2 SASEGT. The CDR3 covers 16 residues. The CDR3 DNA reads as TGTGCCAGCAGTGAGTTAGCTAGCGGGAGAGGGGATACGCAGTATTTT. Residues: CASSELASGRGDTQYF.

The gene calls are TRBV11-2 and TRBJ2-7; perhaps TRBD2 as D (6 bases). V gave up 3 bases and J gave up 0 bases, with 9 bases separating them. CDR3 size: 14 residues. CDR1 is SGHAT, CDR2 FQNNGV, per germline. As DNA, the CDR3 is TGTGCCAGCAGCTTCCGGGACTTCTCCTACGAGCAGTACTTC. It is translated as CASSFRDFSYEQYF. Combining the CDR3 with reference TRBV11-2 and TRBJ2-7 gives the whole variable domain EAGVAQSPRYKIIEKRQSVAFWCNPISGHATLYWYQQILGQGPKLLIQFQNNGVVDDSQLPKDRFSAERLKGVDSTLKIQPAKLEDSAVYLCASSFRDFSYEQYFGPGTRLTVT.

The CDR3 protein is CATSSGPPNYGYTF. In DNA, the CDR3 is TGTGCCACCAGTAGCGGGCCTCCTAACTATGGCTACACCTTC. The rearrangement uses TRBV24-1 and TRBJ1-2; D unresolved. Germline-derived CDR1 and CDR2 are KGHDR and SFDVKD. The CDR3 extends over 14 amino acids. Trimming shortened V by 6 bases and J by 0 bases, and 10 bases separated the two germline ends.

The chain is built from TRBV19 and TRBJ1-2; D possibly corresponds to TRBD1 (6 bases). In germline, CDR1 is LNHDA, CDR2 SQIVND (reference sequence). Trimming cost V 2 bases and J 8 bases, with 15 bases left between them. The CDR3 has 14 residues. The CDR3 DNA reads as TGTGCCAGTAGTATAAAGAAGGGGGTTCCGGGCTACACCTTC. This translates into CASSIKKGVPGYTF.

The chain is built from TRBV6-2 or TRBV6-3 and TRBJ2-7; 11 nucleotides match TRBD2. CDR3 length: 17 residues. Trimming at V came to 6 bases and at J to 0 bases, leaving 10 bases not matched to a gene. Germline V gene data show CDR1 as MNHEY and CDR2 as SVGEGT. The CDR3 reads CASSLGTSGLSSYEQYF. DNA for the CDR3: TGTGCCAGCAGCCTCGGGACTAGCGGTCTTTCCTCCTACGAGCAGTACTTC.

Here the CDR3 reads CASSQQGGRTEAFF. In DNA, the CDR3 is TGTGCCAGCAGCCAACAGGGGGGGAGGACTGAAGCTTTCTTT. This chain uses TRBV7-2 with TRBJ1-1; 8 nucleotides line up with TRBD1. The CDR3 loop spans 14 amino acids. Germline CDR1 is SGHTA and CDR2 is FQGNSA. V dropped 5 bases and J dropped 5; count of bases not matched to a gene: 7.

The DNA for the CDR3 is TGTGCCACCAGTGACCCCGGGACAGGACTCAACAAATTGAGCTATGGCTACACCTTC. Translation gives CATSDPGTGLNKLSYGYTF. V is TRBV24-1 and J is TRBJ1-2, with TRBD1 identical over 8 bases. CDR1 is KGHDR, CDR2 SFDVKD, per germline. CDR3 length equals 19 residues. Unmatched junction bases numbered 19, after V lost 4 bases and J lost 4 bases.

The chain links TRBV5-1 to TRBJ1-2; D not resolved. There are 14 residues in the CDR3. The V gene's germline CDR1 is SGHRS and CDR2 YFSETQ. V lost 0 bases and J lost 2, with 8 bases in between. CDR3 residues: CASSLGVLNYGYTF. CDR3 nucleotides: TGCGCCAGCAGCTTGGGAGTTCTAAACTATGGCTACACCTTC.

The V gene is TRBV18, the J gene TRBJ1-4; 9 bases match TRBD1. The V and J ends lost 6 bases and 5 bases, in that order; junction bases with no gene match: 4. CDR1 is KGHSH and CDR2 is LQKENI in the germline V gene. The CDR3 is made up of 14 amino acids. CDR3 sequence: CASSLDRGNEKLFF. CDR3 coding DNA: TGTGCCAGCTCCCTCGACAGGGGGAATGAAAAACTGTTTTTT.

V and J are TRBV4-2 and TRBJ1-1; 7 nucleotides agree with TRBD1. In germline, CDR1 is LGHNA, CDR2 YNFKEQ. Germline trimming cut 6 bases from V and 0 bases from J; bases unmatched to any gene: 10. The CDR3 contains 16 residues. The CDR3 sequence is CASRLGEGALNTEAFF. DNA for the CDR3: TGTGCCAGCAGACTCGGGGAGGGGGCTTTGAACACTGAAGCTTTCTTT.

The chain couples TRBV18 to TRBJ1-2, with D uncertain. The CDR3 has 14 residues. Trimming cost V 2 bases and J 3 bases, with 10 bases left between them. CDR1 KGHSH and CDR2 LQKENI come from the germline V gene. The CDR3 here is CASSPKLSYYGYTF. In DNA, the CDR3 is TGTGCCAGCTCACCAAAATTATCTTACTATGGCTACACCTTC.

The J gene is TRBJ1-6, the V gene TRBV7-9; 7 positions match TRBD1. The CDR3 spans 14 residues. The V segment lost 5 bases and the J segment 5 bases; nucleotides outside the gene matches: 3. From germline, CDR1 is SEHNR and CDR2 FQNEAQ (reference sequence). This CDR3 is CASSPGQNNSPLHF. The CDR3 DNA reads as TGTGCCAGCAGCCCGGGACAGAATAATTCACCCCTCCACTTT.

The chain carries TRBV7-9 and TRBJ1-3; 9 bases fit TRBD1. Germline V lookup: CDR1 SEHNR, CDR2 FQNEAQ (reference sequence). The CDR3 loop spans 19 amino acids. V dropped 5 bases and J dropped 7; count of bases not matched to a gene: 21. CDR3 DNA: TGTGCCAGCAGCACACGCTCAGACGGGGACAGGGCGAATTGGAACACCATATATTTT. Amino acids: CASSTRSDGDRANWNTIYF.

The chain recombines TRBV11-2 with TRBJ1-5; a weak D match, TRBD1 (6 bases). In germline, CDR1 is SGHAT, CDR2 FQNNGV. The CDR3 sequence is 13 residues long. V dropped 7 bases and J dropped 9 bases, with 16 bases sitting between them. CDR3 nucleotide sequence: TGTGCCAGCACAGAGGGCAGGGGAGGGCCCCAGCATTTT. Protein: CASTEGRGGPQHF.

The CDR3 DNA reads as TGTGCCAGCAGCTTAGGAAGGGAGAGTGGCTACACCTTC. This gives the protein CASSLGRESGYTF. The rearrangement uses TRBV7-2 and TRBJ1-2; D not resolved. V lost 1 base, J lost 7 bases, and 10 bases lay in between. CDR1 is SGHTA, CDR2 FQGNSA, per germline. This CDR3 spans 13 amino acids. The whole variable domain, remainder taken from reference TRBV7-2 and TRBJ1-2, is GAGVSQSPSNKVTEKGKDVELRCDPISGHTALYWYRQSLGQGLEFLIYFQGNSAPDKSGLPSDRFSAERTGGSVSTLTIQRTQQEDSAVYLCASSLGRESGYTFGSGTRLTVV.